These 12 T cell receptor beta chains were sequenced from one sample in a study of T-cell memory formation after mild COVID-19. Via MiXCR, TCRdb re-called the 5' RACE reads, giving one row per CDR3 protein. The sample consists of around 200,000 distinct CDR3 sequences, less than 20% of them appearing once. What was sequenced was PBMCs or a T cell subset sorted from them (not recorded which). The source of these receptors is a man aged 18 to 30 who had mild COVID-19 (a few samples of this study predate the infection). Cell type and time point are not known.

This clonotype was counted only a few times. The V and J genes are TRBV12-3 or TRBV12-4 and TRBJ1-1; D is possibly TRBD1 (5 bases). Trimming pared 2 bases from V and 6 bases from J, leaving 10 bases between. This CDR3 has 13 amino acids. The CDR3 coding sequence is TGTGCCAGCAGTTTATACAGGAAGGCTGAAGCTTTCTTT. This translates into CASSLYRKAEAFF.

This clonotype came up a few times. The chain links TRBV5-1 to TRBJ1-1, with TRBD1 as a possible D gene (5 bases). The CDR3 consists of 15 residues. Germline loops: CDR1 SGHRS, CDR2 YFSETQ. Between the trimmed V and J ends, which lost 0 bases and 6 bases, there was a span of 15 bases. The CDR3 nucleotides read TGCGCCAGCAGCTTGGTGCCCAGGGAGGCGCCTGAAGCTTTCTTT. It yields the protein CASSLVPREAPEAFF.

The chain carries TRBV5-1 and TRBJ2-5, with TRBD1 identical over 7 bases. Germline trimming cut 3 bases from V and 6 bases from J; bases unmatched to any gene: 5. CDR3 length equals 13 residues. CDR1 is SGHRS, CDR2 YFSETQ, per germline. Here the CDR3 reads CASSSDRAKTQYF. The CDR3 DNA is TGCGCCAGCAGCTCTGACAGGGCCAAGACCCAGTACTTC.

This sequence joins TRBV6-2 or TRBV6-3 and TRBJ1-2, with TRBD1 matching 8 bases. V dropped 6 bases and J dropped 4; count of bases not matched to a gene: 7. Germline CDR1 and CDR2: MNHEY and SVGEGT. The CDR3 runs to 14 residues. The CDR3 DNA sequence: TGTGCCAGCAGAACGACAGGGGATGGCTATGGCTACACCTTC. It codes for CASRTTGDGYGYTF.

This clonotype was detected only a few times. This chain uses TRBV3-1 with TRBJ2-7; tentatively, D is TRBD1 (5 bases). CDR1 LGHDT and CDR2 YNNKEL come from the germline V gene (reference sequence). This CDR3 is 13 amino acids long. V dropped 4 bases and J dropped 0 bases, with 7 bases sitting between them. The CDR3 spells CASSPTVSYEQYF. CDR3 bases: TGTGCCAGCAGCCCGACAGTCTCCTACGAGCAGTACTTC.

The chain joins TRBV7-6 to TRBJ2-6, with D possibly TRBD2 on 6 matching bases. CDR1 SGHVS and CDR2 FNYEAQ come from the germline V gene. This CDR3 contains 23 residues. Trimming pared 0 bases from V and 4 bases from J, leaving 31 bases between. The CDR3 bases are TGTGCCAGCAGCTTAGCGAGGGGCCAGGTACCCGGGAGATTCCGCTCCGGGGCCAACGTCCTGACTTTC. It encodes CASSLARGQVPGRFRSGANVLTF.

The chain has TRBV12-3 or TRBV12-4 and TRBJ2-3; the D gene is possibly TRBD1 (6 bases). Trimming took 2 bases from V and 0 from J, leaving 21 bases between them. The length of the CDR3 is 19 residues. As DNA, the CDR3 is TGTGCCAGCAGTTTATTTTCAGGGGCCATGACCGTCAGCACAGATACGCAGTATTTT. Its translation: CASSLFSGAMTVSTDTQYF.

The chain carries TRBV7-2 and TRBJ2-1; 9 bases line up with TRBD2. In germline, CDR1 is SGHTA, CDR2 FQGNSA. V shed 6 bases, J shed 14 bases, and the junction held 14 bases outside the gene matches. The CDR3 consists of 14 residues. The CDR3: CASSFTPAGGPKFF. The CDR3 DNA reads TGTGCCAGCAGTTTTACCCCGGCGGGGGGGCCGAAGTTCTTC.

This chain links TRBV7-8 with TRBJ2-3; no clear D gene. This CDR3 comprises 12 residues. Trimming pared 4 bases from V and 4 bases from J, leaving 6 bases between. Germline V gene sequence: CDR1 SGHVS, CDR2 FQNEAQ. The CDR3, as DNA: TGTGCCAGCAGCTCCACAGCAGATACGCAGTATTTT. It specifies CASSSTADTQYF. Supplemented by reference TRBV7-8 and TRBJ2-3, the full variable domain reads GAGVSQSPRYKVAKRGQDVALRCDPISGHVSLFWYQQALGQGPEFLTYFQNEAQLDKSGLPSDRFFAERPEGSVSTLKIQRTQQEDSAVYLCASSSTADTQYFGPGTRLTVL.

The V call is TRBV20-1, the J call TRBJ1-1, with TRBD1 as a possible D gene (5 bases). The CDR3 is 13 amino acids. Trimming removed 0 bases from V and 2 bases from J, with 7 bases in between. From germline, CDR1 is DFQATT and CDR2 SNEGSKA (reference sequence). CDR3 protein: CSAREGPNTEAFF. CDR3 in DNA: TGCAGTGCTAGAGAGGGGCCTAACACTGAAGCTTTCTTT.

This clonotype was observed a handful of times. The V call is TRBV6-2 or TRBV6-3, the J call TRBJ1-5, with TRBD1 as a possible D gene (5 bases). V lost 5 bases and J 2 bases, leaving 10 bases between the germline ends. CDR1 is MNHEY and CDR2 is SVGEGT in the germline V gene. The CDR3 has 14 residues. The CDR3 loop is CASSLRVRNQPQHF. As DNA, the CDR3 is TGTGCCAGCAGTCTCAGGGTTCGCAATCAGCCCCAGCATTTT.

The chain is built from TRBV5-6 and TRBJ2-3; 10 bases are a match to TRBD2. Looked up from germline, CDR1 is SGHDT and CDR2 is YYEEEE. This CDR3 has 16 residues. The junction had 7 bases not matched to a gene; V was cut back by 4 bases and J by 2 bases. The CDR3 sequence is CASSQGLARNTDTQYF. CDR3 DNA: TGTGCCAGCAGCCAGGGACTAGCGCGTAACACAGATACGCAGTATTTT.